This T cell receptor beta chain was identified during a study of blood T cell repertoires in COVID-19. Whole-study context: Whether acute or convalescent, the COVID-19 samples came from the United States, Italy and Spain.

Germline assignment: CDR1 SNHLY and CDR2 FYNNEI. Trimming stripped 9 bases from V and 0 bases from J, with 12 bases between. The CDR3 extends over 15 amino acids. Authors' data handling: Estimated nucleated cell counts came from reference gene primer amplification. Method: immunoSEQ multiplex PCR; TCRdb's copy keeps in-frame clones and lacks some. The V and J calls and clone size are taken from that table; D and trimming were inferred from the DNA. The table records some 350,000 clones, almost 90% of them present only once. Input material: peripheral blood. This chain connects TRBV2 to TRBJ1-6; possibly TRBD1 for D (5 bases). This TCR came from a man between 18 and 29 years old with active or convalescent COVID-19. The CDR3 DNA reads TGTGCCAGTAACAGGCGGAGCTCCTATAATTCACCCCTCCACTTT. It codes for CASNRRSSYNSPLHF.